The clone carrying this T cell receptor beta chain was counted at least ten times. As yet, its antigen is unknown. The data are from a study of response to subunit inactivated influenza vaccine. Study-level findings and limits: That few new T cells are recruited by each seasonal influenza vaccination was the authors' suggestion.

The CDR3 runs 16 residues. With V trimmed by 6 bases and J by 1 base, 8 bases remained unmatched. TCRdb passed the RT-PCR reads through MiXCR, listing each CDR3 protein once. Altogether about 500,000 distinct CDR3 sequences are present, more than 15% being singletons, with the ten largest covering less than 4%. The source was CD4+ T cells sorted from PBMCs, collected around 25 months after vaccination. This receptor was taken from a man between 50 and 69 years old who received an inactivated influenza vaccine. The chain uses TRBV12-3 or TRBV12-4 and TRBJ2-5; the match to TRBD1 covers 10 bases. The CDR3 loop reads CASRAYGQGGQETQYF. CDR3 coding DNA: TGTGCCAGCAGAGCATACGGACAGGGGGGCCAAGAGACCCAGTACTTC.